This T cell receptor beta chain was identified during a study of T cell responses to AZD1222 COVID-19 vaccine. Study summary: Pooled samples include second doses given at about 4 or 12 weeks. Overall study findings and caveats: The donor cohort was predominantly white British with a female majority, and clonal diversity may have been underestimated. Reportedly, nearly half the spike-specific TCRs target unmutated variant regions.

Some clones are missing from TCRdb's copy, which holds only in-frame ones; the method was immunoSEQ multiplex PCR. The data show 150,000 to 200,000 clones, with 90% to 95% seen just once and about 0.9% held by the top ten. V lost 0 bases, J lost 4 bases, and 7 bases lay in between. Germline values: CDR1 SGDLS, CDR2 YYNGEE. This CDR3 is 13 amino acids long. A word on this clone: As yet, its antigen is unknown. Within the sample, other DNA sequences also encode this same CDR3.

The rearrangement uses TRBV9 and TRBJ1-1, with D perhaps TRBD1 (5 bases). The sequence was obtained from an adult in good health. Sequenced here: peripheral blood, sampled on day 0 of AZD1222 vaccination. The CDR3 spells CASSVGGRTEAFF. In nucleotides, the CDR3 is TGTGCCAGCAGCGTAGGGGGACGCACTGAAGCTTTCTTT.